The 21 T cell receptor beta chains below all came from one sample that was sequenced in a study of PD-L1 blockade in urothelial cancer. The method was immunoSEQ multiplex PCR; TCRdb's version includes in-frame clones alone and lacks a portion of them. The repertoire holds roughly 20,000 clones, around nine tenths seen once, with more than 3% in the top ten. The sample was PBMCs, taken around atezolizumab (anti-PD-L1) treatment. These receptor sequences come from a man aged 50-60 years with urothelial cancer.

The rearrangement joins TRBV27 to TRBJ2-7, with 7 bases lining up with TRBD2. The CDR3 has 15 residues. V lost 4 bases to trimming and J lost 3 bases; unmatched junction nucleotides: 9. The germline CDR1 and CDR2 sequences are MNHEY and SMNVEV (reference sequence). The CDR3: CASSSKREPYYEQYF. The DNA for the CDR3 is TGTGCCAGCAGTTCGAAGCGGGAACCCTACTACGAGCAGTACTTC.

The chain uses TRBV19 and TRBJ1-3; D remains unclear. Germline V gene sequence: CDR1 LNHDA, CDR2 SQIVND (reference sequence). Trimming shortened V by 3 bases and J by 0 bases, and 9 bases separated the two germline ends. The length of the CDR3 is 15 residues. CDR3 protein: CASSIPQLSGNTIYF. The CDR3 coding sequence is TGTGCCAGTAGTATTCCACAGCTCTCTGGAAACACCATATATTTT.

This rearrangement joins TRBV2 to TRBJ2-7; TRBD1 matches at 8 bases. The CDR3 has 16 residues. Germline trimming cut 7 bases from V and 2 bases from J; bases unmatched to any gene: 13. From germline, CDR1 is SNHLY and CDR2 FYNNEI. DNA for the CDR3: TGTGCCAGCATCCCTCTTTGGGGGGACAGGACCTACGAGCAGTACTTC. This translates into CASIPLWGDRTYEQYF.

The chain uses TRBV5-1 and TRBJ2-5; D not certain. The CDR3 has 14 residues. Per the germline V gene, CDR1 is SGHRS and CDR2 is YFSETQ. V lost 7 bases to trimming and J lost 2 bases, with 15 bases between them. CDR3 sequence (DNA): TGCGCCAGCCGAGCCCGGGTCGATCAAGAGACCCAGTACTTC. Its translation: CASRARVDQETQYF.

The sample holds a few counts of this clone. The rearrangement links TRBV7-9 to TRBJ2-1, with 8 bases aligning to TRBD2. V lost 4 bases, J lost 4 bases, and 9 bases stayed unmatched. The germline CDR1 and CDR2 sequences are SEHNR and FQNEAQ (reference sequence). The CDR3 length is 16 residues. In DNA form, the CDR3 reads TGTGCCAGCAGCTCTTATAGCGGGACGGGGTACAATGAGCAGTTCTTC. This translates into CASSSYSGTGYNEQFF.

This clone appeared a few times. V gene TRBV5-8 combines with J gene TRBJ1-6; 10 nucleotides line up with TRBD1. This CDR3 spans 18 amino acids. From germline, CDR1 is SGHTS and CDR2 YDEGEE. V lost 3 bases to trimming and J lost 7 bases; unmatched junction nucleotides: 13. The CDR3 coding sequence is TGTGCCAGCAGCTCTACCGGGACAGGGGTGTCGCGGAATTCACCCCTCCACTTT. It yields the protein CASSSTGTGVSRNSPLHF.

The chain combines TRBV5-1 with TRBJ2-7, with D perhaps TRBD2 (7 bases). Trimming shortened V by 0 bases and J by 2 bases, and 12 bases separated the two germline ends. Germline V gene data show CDR1 as SGHRS and CDR2 as YFSETQ. This CDR3 region has 15 residues. The CDR3 nucleotides are TGCGCCAGCAGCTTGGCCGAGGGGGGGGCCTACGAGCAGTACTTC. This encodes CASSLAEGGAYEQYF.

The gene calls are TRBV7-9 and TRBJ2-3; TRBD2 agrees at 10 bases. V dropped 4 bases and J dropped 3; count of bases not matched to a gene: 1. The CDR3 extends over 14 amino acids. Per germline, CDR1 SEHNR and CDR2 FQNEAQ (reference sequence). CDR3 in DNA: TGTGCCAGCAGCTCTAGCGGGAGAACAGATACGCAGTATTTT. Its translation is CASSSSGRTDTQYF.

V usage is TRBV6-5 and J usage is TRBJ2-7; 8 bases align to TRBD2. The germline V gene encodes CDR1 MNHEY and CDR2 SVGAGI. V trimming: 7 bases; J trimming: 9 bases; junction bases outside the gene matches: 11. The CDR3 contains 13 residues. CDR3 protein: CASKPGLGFGQYF. CDR3 nucleotide sequence: TGTGCCAGCAAGCCGGGACTAGGATTTGGGCAGTACTTC.

The chain links TRBV10-3 to TRBJ1-2, with 7 bases aligning to TRBD1. V lost 2 bases and J lost 1; bases outside the gene matches: 4. The CDR3 has 15 amino acids. CDR1 ENHRY and CDR2 SYGVKD come from the germline V gene. CDR3 sequence: CAISETRGFNYGYTF. The CDR3 DNA sequence: TGTGCCATCAGTGAGACCAGGGGGTTTAACTATGGCTACACCTTC.

This rearrangement joins TRBV7-6 to TRBJ1-5; maybe TRBD1 (6 bases). This CDR3 comprises 16 residues. The V gene lost 1 base and the J gene lost 5 bases, with 15 bases spanning the gap. Germline V gene sequence: CDR1 SGHVS, CDR2 FNYEAQ. The CDR3 loop is CASSLGRAGAYQPQHF. CDR3 nucleotide sequence: TGTGCCAGCAGCTTAGGTCGGGCGGGGGCGTATCAGCCCCAGCATTTT.

The chain combines TRBV7-6 with TRBJ1-1; a possible D gene is TRBD1 (5 bases). Germline V gene lookup returns CDR1 SGHVS and CDR2 FNYEAQ. The CDR3 runs 15 residues. Trimming left V 2 bases short and J 4 bases short, with 14 bases between. This CDR3 is CASSLRTIGGTEAFF. The CDR3 DNA reads as TGTGCCAGCAGCTTAAGAACTATCGGGGGCACTGAAGCTTTCTTT.

This rearrangement joins TRBV7-2 to TRBJ2-7, with TRBD1 identical over 7 bases. There are 15 residues in the CDR3. Germline V CDR1 and CDR2: SGHTA, FQGNSA. The V segment lost 5 bases and the J segment 0 bases; nucleotides outside the gene matches: 7. CDR3 bases: TGTGCCAGCAGCCGTGAGGGGACAGCCTCCTACGAGCAGTACTTC. Translation: CASSREGTASYEQYF. The variable domain in full, with the rest retrieved from reference TRBV7-2 and TRBJ2-7, is GAGVSQSPSNKVTEKGKDVELRCDPISGHTALYWYRQSLGQGLEFLIYFQGNSAPDKSGLPSDRFSAERTGGSVSTLTIQRTQQEDSAVYLCASSREGTASYEQYFGPGTRLTVT.

The chain employs TRBV2 and TRBJ2-2, with 12 bases fitting TRBD2. Germline CDR1 is SNHLY and CDR2 is FYNNEI. CDR3 length equals 17 residues. V shed 8 bases and J 4 bases; nucleotides not matched to a gene: 11. The CDR3 loop is CASLADRTSGVTGELFF. The CDR3 nucleotides read TGTGCCAGCTTAGCTGACCGGACTAGCGGGGTCACCGGGGAGCTGTTTTTT.

This chain joins TRBV4-1 and TRBJ2-7, with TRBD2 matching over 11 bases. J gave up 10 bases and V 0 bases, and 5 bases lay outside the gene matches. This CDR3 has 14 amino acids. Per germline, CDR1 MGHRA and CDR2 YSYEKL. In nucleotides, the CDR3 is TGCGCCAGCAGCCAAGAACTAGCGGGAGAACCCCAGTACTTC. Translated, it gives CASSQELAGEPQYF.

This rearrangement joins TRBV15 to TRBJ2-5; tentatively, D is TRBD2 (6 bases). The length of the CDR3 is 14 residues. CDR1 LNHNV and CDR2 YYDKDF come from the germline V gene (reference sequence). The ends were cut back, 1 base at V and 0 bases at J, with 6 bases in the middle. For the CDR3, the DNA is TGTGCCACCAGCAGAGTAGCGGACCAAGAGACCCAGTACTTC. Amino acids: CATSRVADQETQYF.

This rearrangement joins TRBV11-3 to TRBJ2-1; TRBD2 is a possible D gene (7 bases). Looked up from germline, CDR1 is SGHNT and CDR2 is YENEEA. V dropped 6 bases and J dropped 4 bases, with 13 bases sitting between them. The CDR3 contains 14 residues. The CDR3 region is CASSSEGGYNEQFF. The CDR3 DNA follows: TGTGCCAGCAGTTCGGAGGGGGGGTACAATGAGCAGTTCTTC.

The J gene is TRBJ1-6, the V gene TRBV6-5; D may be TRBD1 (6 bases). With 7 bases removed from V and 9 bases from J, the gap between germline ends came to 13 bases. The CDR3 extends over 13 amino acids. Germline V gene lookup returns CDR1 MNHEY and CDR2 SVGAGI. CDR3 in amino acids: CASKGGQGSPLHF. CDR3 DNA: TGTGCCAGCAAGGGGGGGCAGGGTTCACCCCTCCACTTT.

This clone occurred once. The chain has TRBV12-5 and TRBJ2-7; 7 nucleotides align to TRBD1. CDR3 size: 16 residues. CDR1 is LGHNT, CDR2 FRNRAP, per germline. V gave up 9 bases and J gave up 3 bases; unmatched junction bases: 17. In DNA form, the CDR3 reads TGTGCTAGCCGCGCCAAATACTGGGACAGCTTCTACGAGCAGTACTTC. Translation gives CASRAKYWDSFYEQYF.

This rearrangement joins TRBV6-4 to TRBJ2-1, with 9 bases identical to TRBD1. This CDR3 has 14 residues. The ends lost 5 bases at V and 9 bases at J; junction bases unmatched: 8. CDR1 and CDR2 from the germline V gene are MRHNA and SNTAGT. In DNA, the CDR3 is TGTGCCAGCAGTCTAACAGGGGGCGAGGGTGAGCAGTTCTTC. This gives the protein CASSLTGGEGEQFF.

V usage is TRBV7-3 and J usage is TRBJ2-3; 11 nucleotides align to TRBD2. V dropped 5 bases and J dropped 4; count of bases not matched to a gene: 11. The CDR3 totals 17 residues. Germline assignment: CDR1 SGHTA and CDR2 FQGTGA. The CDR3 is CASSPRLAGLGADTQYF. The DNA of the CDR3 is TGTGCCAGCAGCCCCCGACTAGCGGGGTTGGGGGCAGATACGCAGTATTTT.